The clone carrying this T cell receptor beta chain was seen a single time. The antigen is unknown. These data come from a study of cytomegalovirus exposure and HLA in healthy donors. Use of 60 Vbeta and 13 Jbeta primers characterized the PCR. TCRdb keeps only in-frame clones here, not all; method: immunoSEQ multiplex PCR. This sample has some 200,000 clones, with around 78% found just once. Overall study results and limits: A few CMV-associated chains were confirmed in vitro to be specific for CMV antigens. Later analysis identified a missense DCLRE1C variant that was linked to TCR beta V- and J-gene trimming. The study carried out a later analysis of TCR beta sequences. It associated around 17,000 of them with specific HLA alleles at a false discovery rate of 0.05. The listing of 150 or so TCR beta chains classed them as cytomegalovirus-associated.

The receptor's source is a woman in her 30s in good health and CMV-seropositive. The specimen was PBMCs.

The CDR3 coding sequence is TGTGCCAGCAGCTTAGCCTCCGGGACAGGGAACTACGAGCAGTACTTC. Amino acid sequence: CASSLASGTGNYEQYF. The V call is TRBV7-9, the J call TRBJ2-7, with 9 bases that match TRBD1. Germline V gene data show CDR1 as SEHNR and CDR2 as FQNEAQ (reference sequence). The V and J ends lost 0 bases and 3 bases, in that order; junction bases with no gene match: 6. This CDR3 is 16 amino acids long.